Listed below are T cell receptor beta chains from one sample, sequenced in a study of cytomegalovirus exposure and HLA in healthy donors. TCRdb keeps only in-frame clones here, not all; method: immunoSEQ multiplex PCR. This sample has about 120,000 clones; roughly 82% occur once, and the top ten carry roughly 3%. Sample: PBMCs. Every receptor here comes from a woman in her thirties or forties in good health and CMV-seropositive. Each CDR3 is given with its conserved first and last residue. Expanded clones get a size class; other rows say once, few or many, or leave the size out.

CDR3aa: CASSLGLAYNEQFF; v_gene: TRBV27; abundance: NA
CDR3aa: CASTKRDTDYGYTF; v_gene: TRBV9; abundance: NA
CDR3aa: CSVMPGELNYGYTF; v_gene: TRBV29-1; abundance: NA
CDR3aa: CASSLSGNTGELFF; v_gene: TRBV7-9; abundance: NA
CDR3aa: CASSWGRGVTEAFF; v_gene: TRBV11-1; abundance: NA
CDR3aa: CASSPNGQANQPQHF; v_gene: TRBV19; abundance: NA
CDR3aa: CASSKQGIDGYTF; v_gene: TRBV2; abundance: NA
CDR3aa: CASSLNSGDGLETQYF; v_gene: TRBV7-3; abundance: NA
CDR3aa: CASSLTRRERSNEQFF; v_gene: TRBV7-3; abundance: few
CDR3aa: CASLRGETQYF; v_gene: TRBV11-2; abundance: few
CDR3aa: CASKEGAPWNSPLHF; v_gene: TRBV27; abundance: NA
CDR3aa: CASSPGGRLYSTDTQYF; v_gene: TRBV5-8; abundance: NA
CDR3aa: CASSLRTGPDTQYF; v_gene: TRBV4-3; abundance: once
CDR3aa: CASSESFRRGGRYGYTF; v_gene: TRBV6-1; abundance: NA
CDR3aa: CASSFSPRGDGYTF; v_gene: TRBV28; abundance: few
CDR3aa: CASSLIRGPGTEAFF; v_gene: TRBV5-1; abundance: NA
CDR3aa: CASSIFDFSAYGYTF; v_gene: TRBV19; abundance: once
CDR3aa: CASGLNGDGYTF; v_gene: TRBV12-5; abundance: NA
CDR3aa: CAIRETGTGQYF; v_gene: TRBV10-3; abundance: once
CDR3aa: CASSSASSGGNTGELFF; v_gene: TRBV28; abundance: NA
CDR3aa: CSVQGQGGTDQPQHF; v_gene: TRBV29-1; abundance: once
CDR3aa: CRTGEQFF; v_gene: TRBV20-1; abundance: NA
CDR3aa: CASSSGGGYGYTF; v_gene: TRBV5-5; abundance: NA
CDR3aa: CASSLDRVIDTQYF; v_gene: TRBV7-3; abundance: NA
CDR3aa: CASSRTGIENYGYTF; v_gene: TRBV6-6; abundance: once
CDR3aa: CASSSPSGRYNEQFF; v_gene: TRBV7-9; abundance: NA
CDR3aa: CASRGLAGQTQYF; v_gene: TRBV12-5; abundance: NA
CDR3aa: CASSLGGTSRFYTDTQYF; v_gene: TRBV5-4; abundance: NA
CDR3aa: CASSHRQGDSGANVLTF; v_gene: TRBV7-3; abundance: NA
CDR3aa: CAWSPQALGVSEQYF; v_gene: TRBV30; abundance: once
CDR3aa: CASSPQDRGGGYTF; v_gene: TRBV6-6; abundance: NA
CDR3aa: CASSLFRGPYEQYF; v_gene: TRBV28; abundance: NA
CDR3aa: CSVQGYNEQFF; v_gene: TRBV29-1; abundance: NA
CDR3aa: CASSEGGPRELFF; v_gene: TRBV6-1; abundance: NA
CDR3aa: CASSVTGVANEKLFF; v_gene: TRBV5-1; abundance: NA
CDR3aa: CASSGGTGTYGYTF; v_gene: TRBV7-6; abundance: NA
CDR3aa: CASSPEGHGGNTIYF; v_gene: TRBV9; abundance: once
CDR3aa: CSGAAGDETQYF; v_gene: TRBV29-1; abundance: once
CDR3aa: CAWSVGPGGDQPQHF; v_gene: TRBV30; abundance: NA
CDR3aa: CASQGTLQETQYF; v_gene: TRBV28; abundance: NA
CDR3aa: CASSTSGGLSYGGYTF; v_gene: TRBV7-2; abundance: NA
CDR3aa: CASSYSGTGYEQYF; v_gene: TRBV6-5; abundance: NA
CDR3aa: CASSTTSGKPPEQYF; v_gene: TRBV11-2; abundance: NA
CDR3aa: CAWSVGGPPGNTIYF; v_gene: TRBV30; abundance: NA
CDR3aa: CASSYKGCTDTQYF; v_gene: TRBV6-5; abundance: NA
CDR3aa: CAWVGSGIQGGQFF; v_gene: TRBV30; abundance: NA
CDR3aa: CASSPQGQPQHF; v_gene: TRBV19; abundance: NA
CDR3aa: CASSVAGGGGTEAFF; v_gene: TRBV9; abundance: few